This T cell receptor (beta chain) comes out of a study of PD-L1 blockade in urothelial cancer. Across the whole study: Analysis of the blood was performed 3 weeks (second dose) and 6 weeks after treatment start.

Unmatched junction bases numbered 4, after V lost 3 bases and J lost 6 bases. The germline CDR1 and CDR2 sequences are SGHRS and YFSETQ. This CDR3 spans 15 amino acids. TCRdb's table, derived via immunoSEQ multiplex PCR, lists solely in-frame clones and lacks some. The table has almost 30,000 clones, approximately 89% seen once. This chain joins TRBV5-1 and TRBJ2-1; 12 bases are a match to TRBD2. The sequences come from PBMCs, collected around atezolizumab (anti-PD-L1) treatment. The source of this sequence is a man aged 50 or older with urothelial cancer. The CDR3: CASSSGTSGSNEQFF. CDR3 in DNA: TGCGCCAGCAGCTCCGGGACTAGCGGGTCCAATGAGCAGTTCTTC.